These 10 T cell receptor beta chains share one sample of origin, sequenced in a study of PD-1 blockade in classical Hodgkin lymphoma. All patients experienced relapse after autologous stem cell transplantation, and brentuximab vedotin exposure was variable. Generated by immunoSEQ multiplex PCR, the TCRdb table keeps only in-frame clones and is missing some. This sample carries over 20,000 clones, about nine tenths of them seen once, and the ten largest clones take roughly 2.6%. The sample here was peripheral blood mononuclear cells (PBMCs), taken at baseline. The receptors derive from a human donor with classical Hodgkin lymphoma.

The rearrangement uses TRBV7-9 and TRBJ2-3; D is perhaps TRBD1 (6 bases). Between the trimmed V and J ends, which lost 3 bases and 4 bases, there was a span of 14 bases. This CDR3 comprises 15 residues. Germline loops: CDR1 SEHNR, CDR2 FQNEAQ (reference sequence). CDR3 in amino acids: CASSLEQGFADTQYF. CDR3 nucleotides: TGTGCCAGCAGCTTGGAACAGGGATTTGCAGATACGCAGTATTTT.

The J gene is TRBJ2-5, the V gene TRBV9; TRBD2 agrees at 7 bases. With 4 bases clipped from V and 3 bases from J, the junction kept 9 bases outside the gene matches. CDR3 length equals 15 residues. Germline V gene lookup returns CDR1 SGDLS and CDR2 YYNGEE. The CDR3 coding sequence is TGTGCCAGCAGCCCCGGAGGGCTAGCGGAAGAGACCCAGTACTTC. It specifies CASSPGGLAEETQYF.

CDR3 sequence: CASSLGLANEQYF. The CDR3 region has the DNA TGTGCCAGCAGCTTAGGCTTGGCAAACGAGCAGTACTTC. The chain uses TRBV13 and TRBJ2-7, with D hard to call. The V end was cut by 0 bases, the J end by 5 bases, with 8 bases between. The germline V gene has CDR1 PRHDT and CDR2 FYEKMQ (reference sequence). CDR3 length: 13 residues. The full variable domain, completed using reference TRBV13 and TRBJ2-7, is AAGVIQSPRHLIKEKRETATLKCYPIPRHDTVYWYQQGPGQDPQFLISFYEKMQSDKGSIPDRFSAQQFSDYHSELNMSSLELGDSALYFCASSLGLANEQYFGPGTRLTVT.

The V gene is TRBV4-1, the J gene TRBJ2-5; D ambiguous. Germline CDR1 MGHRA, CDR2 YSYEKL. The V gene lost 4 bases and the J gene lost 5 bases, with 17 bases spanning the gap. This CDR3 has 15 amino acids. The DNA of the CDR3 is TGCGCCAGCAGCCGGCCTCTTGGCAGCGAGGAGACCCAGTACTTC. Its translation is CASSRPLGSEETQYF.

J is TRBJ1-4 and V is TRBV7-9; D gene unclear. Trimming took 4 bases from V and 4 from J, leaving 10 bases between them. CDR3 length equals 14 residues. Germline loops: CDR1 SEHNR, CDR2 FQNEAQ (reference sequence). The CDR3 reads CASSYREGNEKLFF. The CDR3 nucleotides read TGTGCCAGCAGCTACCGGGAAGGTAATGAAAAACTGTTTTTT.

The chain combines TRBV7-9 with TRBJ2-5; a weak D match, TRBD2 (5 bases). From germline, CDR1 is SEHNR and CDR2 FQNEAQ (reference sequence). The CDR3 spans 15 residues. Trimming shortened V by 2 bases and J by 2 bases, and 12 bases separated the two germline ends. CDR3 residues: CASSLNLLAQETQYF. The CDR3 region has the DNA TGTGCCAGCAGCTTAAATCTCCTAGCTCAAGAGACCCAGTACTTC.

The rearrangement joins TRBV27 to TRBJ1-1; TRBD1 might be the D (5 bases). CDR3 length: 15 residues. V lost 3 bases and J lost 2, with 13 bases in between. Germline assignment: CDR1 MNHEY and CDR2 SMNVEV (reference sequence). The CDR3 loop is CASSFGPQGNTEAFF. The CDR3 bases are TGTGCCAGCAGTTTTGGGCCCCAGGGAAACACTGAAGCTTTCTTT.

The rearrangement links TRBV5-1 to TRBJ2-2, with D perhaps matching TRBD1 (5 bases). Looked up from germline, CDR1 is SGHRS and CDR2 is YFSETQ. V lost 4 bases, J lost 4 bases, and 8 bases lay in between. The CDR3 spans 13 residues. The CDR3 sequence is CASSPGITGELFF. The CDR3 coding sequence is TGCGCCAGCAGCCCAGGGATCACCGGGGAGCTGTTTTTT.

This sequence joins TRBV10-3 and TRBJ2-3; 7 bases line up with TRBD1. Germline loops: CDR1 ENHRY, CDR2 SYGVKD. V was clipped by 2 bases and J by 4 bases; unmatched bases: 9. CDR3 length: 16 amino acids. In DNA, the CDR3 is TGTGCCATCAGTGAGCCCGGGACAGTCTGGGCAGATACGCAGTATTTT. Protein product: CAISEPGTVWADTQYF.

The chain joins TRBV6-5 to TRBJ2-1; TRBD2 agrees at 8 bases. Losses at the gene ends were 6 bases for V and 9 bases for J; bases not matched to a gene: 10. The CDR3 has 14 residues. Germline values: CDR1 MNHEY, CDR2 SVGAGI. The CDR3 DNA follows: TGTGCCAGCAGCCTTAGCGGGGTGTTTGGTGAGCAGTTCTTC. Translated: CASSLSGVFGEQFF.